These T cell receptor beta chains were read from a single sample in a study of technical replicates of blood from several donors. Clones were sequenced by immunoSEQ multiplex PCR, and TCRdb holds only the in-frame ones, with some missing. This table has around 57,000 clones, 90% to 95% appearing once. Sequencing was carried out using T cells isolated from PBMCs. Every receptor here comes from a human donor in good health. Each CDR3 is given with its conserved first and last residue. Fields, in order: CDR3 protein, CDR3 DNA, clone size, V gene, D gene, J gene. D genes are given only for firm matches. Size is omitted from some rows. Given values are once, few, many or a class for expanded clones.

CDR3 protein: CASSYKLANYEQYF
CDR3 DNA: TGTGCCAGCAGTTACAAACTAGCGAACTACGAGCAGTACTTC
clone size: .
V gene: TRBV6-5
D gene: TRBD2
J gene: TRBJ2-7

CDR3 protein: CAIADSVGNTIYF
CDR3 DNA: TGTGCCATCGCTGACTCAGTTGGAAACACCATATATTTT
clone size: .
V gene: TRBV10-3
D gene: .
J gene: TRBJ1-3

CDR3 protein: CASSYSRLAGGMEYF
CDR3 DNA: TGTGCCAGCAGTTACTCGAGACTAGCGGGAGGCATGGAGTACTTC
clone size: .
V gene: TRBV6-5
D gene: TRBD2
J gene: TRBJ2-7

CDR3 protein: CASSLGGQGNSPLHF
CDR3 DNA: TGCGCCAGCAGCTTGGGTGGACAGGGTAATTCACCCCTCCACTTT
clone size: .
V gene: TRBV5-1
D gene: TRBD1
J gene: TRBJ1-6

CDR3 protein: CASSPGLVGRETQYF
CDR3 DNA: TGTGCCAGCAGCCCGGGACTAGTGGGTAGAGAGACCCAGTACTTC
clone size: .
V gene: TRBV7-9
D gene: TRBD2
J gene: TRBJ2-5

CDR3 protein: CASSPTGLDSPLHF
CDR3 DNA: TGTGCCAGCTCCCCGACAGGGTTAGATTCACCCCTCCACTTT
clone size: once
V gene: TRBV18
D gene: TRBD1
J gene: TRBJ1-6

CDR3 protein: CSARVANEQFF
CDR3 DNA: TGCAGTGCTAGAGTAGCAAATGAGCAGTTCTTC
clone size: .
V gene: TRBV20-1
D gene: .
J gene: TRBJ2-1

CDR3 protein: CASSPGLSNTEAFF
CDR3 DNA: TGTGCCAGCAGCCCGGGACTCTCGAACACTGAAGCTTTCTTT
clone size: .
V gene: TRBV5-6
D gene: .
J gene: TRBJ1-1

CDR3 protein: CASSQRGGANSPLHF
CDR3 DNA: TGTGCCAGCAGCCAACGAGGAGGGGCTAATTCACCCCTCCACTTT
clone size: few
V gene: TRBV14
D gene: .
J gene: TRBJ1-6

CDR3 protein: CASSLLTSRLGETQYF
CDR3 DNA: TGCGCCAGCAGCTTGTTAACTAGTCGCCTGGGAGAGACCCAGTACTTC
clone size: .
V gene: TRBV5-1
D gene: .
J gene: TRBJ2-5

CDR3 protein: CASSARGAGEETQYF
CDR3 DNA: TGTGCCAGCAGCGCCCGGGGGGCCGGGGAAGAGACCCAGTACTTC
clone size: .
V gene: TRBV13
D gene: .
J gene: TRBJ2-5

CDR3 protein: CASSLVVAGGNTDTQYF
CDR3 DNA: TGTGCCAGCAGCTTAGTGGTTGCGGGGGGAAATACAGATACGCAGTATTTT
clone size: .
V gene: TRBV11-2
D gene: TRBD2
J gene: TRBJ2-3

CDR3 protein: CASSYFNQPQHF
CDR3 DNA: TGTGCCAGCAGCTACTTCAATCAGCCCCAGCATTTT
clone size: .
V gene: TRBV7-8
D gene: .
J gene: TRBJ1-5

CDR3 protein: CASSVSDRVNTEAFF
CDR3 DNA: TGTGCCAGCAGCGTTTCGGACAGAGTGAACACTGAAGCTTTCTTT
clone size: .
V gene: TRBV9
D gene: .
J gene: TRBJ1-1

CDR3 protein: CSVEGADTQYF
CDR3 DNA: TGCAGCGTTGAGGGCGCAGATACGCAGTATTTT
clone size: .
V gene: TRBV29-1
D gene: .
J gene: TRBJ2-3

CDR3 protein: CANSSTRSYEQYF
CDR3 DNA: TGTGCCAACAGTTCTACCCGATCCTACGAGCAGTACTTC
clone size: .
V gene: TRBV28
D gene: .
J gene: TRBJ2-7

CDR3 protein: CASSIRGGTPSTDTQYF
CDR3 DNA: TGTGCCAGCTCAATCCGCGGGGGGACACCGTCGACAGATACGCAGTATTTT
clone size: .
V gene: TRBV18
D gene: TRBD2
J gene: TRBJ2-3

CDR3 protein: CASRGLAGNRDEQYF
CDR3 DNA: TGTGCCAGCAGAGGACTAGCGGGGAATAGGGACGAGCAGTACTTC
clone size: .
V gene: TRBV11-3
D gene: TRBD2
J gene: TRBJ2-7

CDR3 protein: CASSSTVNTEAFF
CDR3 DNA: TGCGCCAGCAGCTCGACAGTGAACACTGAAGCTTTCTTT
clone size: .
V gene: TRBV5-1
D gene: .
J gene: TRBJ1-1

CDR3 protein: CASSHLRRGVSYNEQFF
CDR3 DNA: TGTGCCAGCAGCCATCTCCGACGGGGGGTCTCCTACAATGAGCAGTTCTTC
clone size: .
V gene: TRBV11-2
D gene: TRBD2
J gene: TRBJ2-1

CDR3 protein: CSVEGWGGQSYNEQFF
CDR3 DNA: TGCAGCGTTGAAGGTTGGGGGGGTCAATCCTACAATGAGCAGTTCTTC
clone size: .
V gene: TRBV29-1
D gene: TRBD2
J gene: TRBJ2-1

CDR3 protein: CASSDLQGANQPQHF
CDR3 DNA: TGTGCCAGCAGCGACCTACAAGGGGCAAATCAGCCCCAGCATTTT
clone size: .
V gene: TRBV28
D gene: .
J gene: TRBJ1-5

CDR3 protein: CASTRRGNTGELFF
CDR3 DNA: TGTGCCAGCACCCGCCGGGGTAACACCGGGGAGCTGTTTTTT
clone size: .
V gene: TRBV7-6
D gene: .
J gene: TRBJ2-2

CDR3 protein: CASSAGTEENNEQFF
CDR3 DNA: TGCGCCAGCAGCGCCGGGACAGAAGAAAACAATGAGCAGTTCTTC
clone size: .
V gene: TRBV5-1
D gene: TRBD1
J gene: TRBJ2-1

CDR3 protein: CASSLDGTGLTDTQYF
CDR3 DNA: TGCGCCAGCAGCTTGGACGGGACAGGGTTGACAGATACGCAGTATTTT
clone size: .
V gene: TRBV5-1
D gene: TRBD1
J gene: TRBJ2-3